Following are 25 T cell receptor beta chains from one sample sequenced in a study of CDR3 diversity in severe acne. Using its own MiXCR run on the PCR reads, TCRdb lists one record per CDR3 protein. This sample has about 76,000 distinct CDR3 sequences; 51% occur once, and the top ten carry 13% to 15%. The specimen was blood. The receptors here all came from a male donor in good health, without acne.

The rearrangement uses TRBV5-1 and TRBJ1-2; unclear D gene. The CDR3 totals 14 residues. The germline V gene encodes CDR1 SGHRS and CDR2 YFSETQ. The germline V and J ends were trimmed by 5 bases and 8 bases, with 19 bases remaining between them. CDR3 sequence: CASRENMVTRGYTF. DNA of the CDR3: TGCGCCAGCAGAGAAAACATGGTTACGCGGGGCTACACCTTC.

This clonotype was counted a few times. This chain uses TRBV9 with TRBJ1-5; no reliable D call. The CDR3 spans 15 residues. From germline, CDR1 is SGDLS and CDR2 YYNGEE. V was shortened by 0 bases and J by 3 bases, with 10 bases between the two germline ends. The DNA of the CDR3 is TGTGCCAGCAGCGTAGGGGCTGGGCTCAATCAGCCCCAGCATTTT. This codes for CASSVGAGLNQPQHF.

The V and J genes are TRBV19 and TRBJ1-2, with no clear D. The germline gives CDR1 LNHDA, CDR2 SQIVND (reference sequence). V lost 3 bases and J 5 bases, leaving 4 bases between the germline ends. This CDR3 contains 11 residues. The CDR3 nucleotides read TGTGCCAGTAGTATGAATTATGGCTACACCTTC. It encodes CASSMNYGYTF.

The V and J genes are TRBV2 and TRBJ1-2, with TRBD1 as a possible D gene (6 bases). Trimming took 7 bases from V and 6 from J, leaving 12 bases between them. The CDR3 has 12 residues. The germline V gene encodes CDR1 SNHLY and CDR2 FYNNEI. CDR3: CASIQGRHGYTF. The CDR3 nucleotides read TGTGCCAGCATCCAGGGGAGGCATGGCTACACCTTC. Full variable domain (outside the CDR3, taken from reference TRBV2 and TRBJ1-2): EPEVTQTPSHQVTQMGQEVILRCVPISNHLYFYWYRQILGQKVEFLVSFYNNEISEKSEIFDDQFSVERPDGSNFTLKIRSTKLEDSAMYFCASIQGRHGYTFGSGTRLTVV.

The rearrangement links TRBV29-1 to TRBJ2-3; D is undetermined. V was trimmed by 0 bases and J by 3 bases, leaving 4 bases between them. The CDR3 length is 12 residues. CDR1 is SQVTM and CDR2 is ANQGSEA in the germline V gene. The chain's CDR3 is CSVEEGTDTQYF. The CDR3 region has the DNA TGCAGCGTTGAAGAAGGGACAGATACGCAGTATTTT.

This clonotype is classed as medium-sized. The gene calls are TRBV24-1 and TRBJ2-2; 7 bases fit TRBD1. Germline CDR1 KGHDR, CDR2 SFDVKD. V shed 4 bases and J 4 bases; nucleotides not matched to a gene: 5. The CDR3 runs to 15 residues. The CDR3 spells CATSERGRLTGELFF. The DNA for the CDR3 is TGTGCCACCAGTGAAAGGGGGCGCCTCACCGGGGAGCTGTTTTTT.

This clonotype occurred a few times. In DNA, the CDR3 is TGCAGCGCCCCACTTTCTGCGGGCGAGCAGTACTTC. It is translated as CSAPLSAGEQYF. The chain carries TRBV20-1 and TRBJ2-7, with a weak D call TRBD2 (5 bases). Germline assignment: CDR1 DFQATT and CDR2 SNEGSKA (reference sequence). This CDR3 has 12 residues.

This chain uses TRBV5-1 with TRBJ1-2; 9 nucleotides line up with TRBD1. Per the germline V gene, CDR1 is SGHRS and CDR2 is YFSETQ. The V and J ends lost 0 bases and 8 bases, in that order; junction bases with no gene match: 2. This CDR3 comprises 13 residues. The chain's CDR3 is CASSLAGTGGYTF. CDR3 nucleotide sequence: TGCGCCAGCAGCTTGGCCGGGACAGGGGGCTACACCTTC.

The chain couples TRBV7-4 to TRBJ2-3; the match to TRBD2 covers 11 bases. V dropped 1 base and J dropped 7; count of bases not matched to a gene: 4. CDR3 length: 15 residues. Germline CDR1 SGHVT, CDR2 SQSDAQ. CDR3 coding DNA: TGTGCCAGCAGCTTAGGGCTAGCGGGGGGAAATACGCAGTATTTT. It encodes CASSLGLAGGNTQYF.

The gene calls are TRBV7-9 and TRBJ1-3, with D unclear. The V gene lost 1 base and the J gene lost 7 bases, with 2 bases spanning the gap. Germline loops: CDR1 SEHNR, CDR2 FQNEAQ (reference sequence). This CDR3 has 11 residues. The CDR3 bases are TGTGCCAGCAGCTTAGGGAACACCATATATTTT. Its protein is CASSLGNTIYF.

This clonotype was counted between two and nine times. CDR3 sequence (DNA): TGTGCCCTCAGGTGGGCCGCGGCGGGGGGCTACACCTTC. Its protein is CALRWAAAGGYTF. V and J are TRBV6-6 and TRBJ1-2; D uncertain. Trimming removed 11 bases from V and 8 bases from J, with 21 bases in between. This CDR3 spans 13 amino acids. The germline V gene encodes CDR1 MNHNY and CDR2 SVGAGI (reference sequence).

This clonotype appeared a single time. The rearrangement uses TRBV2 and TRBJ1-1, with 9 bases lining up with TRBD1. From germline, CDR1 is SNHLY and CDR2 FYNNEI. The CDR3 runs to 15 residues. Germline trimming cut 11 bases from V and 0 bases from J; bases unmatched to any gene: 10. The CDR3 here is CAGRGDRVMNTEAFF. Here the CDR3 DNA reads TGTGCCGGGAGGGGGGACAGGGTCATGAACACTGAAGCTTTCTTT.

This clonotype was observed at least ten times. The chain employs TRBV5-6 and TRBJ2-7, with 9 positions matching TRBD1. This CDR3 region has 13 residues. V trimming: 7 bases; J trimming: 5 bases; junction bases outside the gene matches: 7. CDR1 and CDR2 from the germline V gene are SGHDT and YYEEEE. The CDR3 DNA reads as TGTGCCAGCTCACAGGGGGCGCGGGACGAGCAGTACTTC. This translates into CASSQGARDEQYF.

The J gene is TRBJ1-1, the V gene TRBV7-3, with 7 positions matching TRBD1. Germline V gene data show CDR1 as SGHTA and CDR2 as FQGTGA. The CDR3 has 15 amino acids. The J segment lost 1 base and the V segment lost 5 bases, leaving 7 bases of the junction unmatched. The CDR3 region has the DNA TGTGCCAGCAGCACTTCAGGGGGGCCGAACACTGAAGCTTTCTTT. Translating it yields CASSTSGGPNTEAFF.

The chain joins TRBV11-2 to TRBJ1-1, with unresolved D. This CDR3 is built from 14 residues. With 1 base removed from V and 4 bases from J, the gap between germline ends came to 10 bases. Germline V CDR1 and CDR2: SGHAT, FQNNGV. The chain's CDR3 is CASSLGAASTEAFF. For the CDR3, the DNA is TGTGCCAGCAGCTTAGGGGCAGCTAGCACTGAAGCTTTCTTT.

This clonotype has more than one count but fewer than ten. The chain has TRBV7-9 and TRBJ1-1; tentatively, D is TRBD1 (5 bases). Per the germline V gene, CDR1 is SEHNR and CDR2 is FQNEAQ (reference sequence). Trimming stripped 7 bases from V and 4 bases from J, with 13 bases between. The CDR3 consists of 13 residues. The chain's CDR3 is CASIIGGGTEAFF. Here the CDR3 DNA reads TGTGCCAGCATCATCGGTGGGGGCACTGAAGCTTTCTTT.

This clonotype has just a few counts. The V call is TRBV2, the J call TRBJ2-7; D call uncertain. V lost 4 bases to trimming and J lost 3 bases, with 10 bases between them. Germline CDR1 reads SNHLY; CDR2 reads FYNNEI. There are 13 residues in the CDR3. Written as DNA, the CDR3 is TGTGCCAGCAGTGCGAGCTTCCTCTACGAGCAGTACTTC. Its translation: CASSASFLYEQYF.

This clonotype was counted at least ten times. The rearrangement links TRBV24-1 to TRBJ1-2, with 8 bases identical to TRBD1. With 4 bases clipped from V and 5 bases from J, the junction kept 5 bases outside the gene matches. Per the germline V gene, CDR1 is KGHDR and CDR2 is SFDVKD. The CDR3 has 14 amino acids. CDR3 amino acids: CATSEPGQVYGYTF. The CDR3 coding sequence is TGTGCCACCAGTGAGCCGGGACAGGTATATGGCTACACCTTC.

In its sample, this clonotype was seen many times. This rearrangement joins TRBV9 to TRBJ2-5; perhaps D is TRBD1 or TRBD2 (5 bases each). Trimming shortened V by 2 bases and J by 2 bases, and 16 bases separated the two germline ends. The germline CDR1 and CDR2 sequences are SGDLS and YYNGEE. The CDR3 is 16 residues long. The CDR3 protein is CASSVGATGTQETQYF. CDR3 coding DNA: TGTGCCAGCAGCGTTGGGGCAACGGGAACTCAAGAGACCCAGTACTTC.

V usage is TRBV25-1 and J usage is TRBJ1-3; weak D call: TRBD1 (6 bases). The CDR3 is 13 residues long. Germline lookup yields CDR1 MGHDK and CDR2 SYGVNS. V dropped 6 bases and J dropped 2 bases, with 8 bases sitting between them. The DNA of the CDR3 is TGTGCCAGCAGCTCAGGGGCTGGAAACACCATATATTTT. Amino acids: CASSSGAGNTIYF. The full variable domain, completed using reference TRBV25-1 and TRBJ1-3, is EADIYQTPRYLVIGTGKKITLECSQTMGHDKMYWYQQDPGMELHLIHYSYGVNSTEKGDLSSESTVSRIRTEHFPLTLESARPSHTSQYLCASSSGAGNTIYFGEGSWLTVV.

This clonotype showed up just a few times. Being one base from a much bigger clone, this may be a read error. V usage is TRBV12-3 or TRBV12-4 and J usage is TRBJ1-1; D might be TRBD1 (6 bases). CDR3 length equals 14 residues. CDR3 DNA sequence: TGTGCCAGCACTAGACAGAACGGGGACACTAAAGCTTTCTTT. Encoded protein: CASTRQNGDTKAFF.

V usage is TRBV5-1 and J usage is TRBJ1-5; D may be TRBD1 (5 bases). From germline, CDR1 is SGHRS and CDR2 YFSETQ. Between the trimmed V and J ends, which lost 3 bases and 11 bases, there was a span of 18 bases. This CDR3 is 14 amino acids long. CDR3 in DNA: TGCGCCAGCAGCTCGGGGCGGGGCCAAGAGACCCAGCATTTT. Its protein is CASSSGRGQETQHF. Complete variable domain (other parts from reference TRBV5-1 and TRBJ1-5): KAGVTQTPRYLIKTRGQQVTLSCSPISGHRSVSWYQQTPGQGLQFLFEYFSETQRNKGNFPGRFSGRQFSNSRSEMNVSTLELGDSALYLCASSSGRGQETQHFGDGTRLSIL.

The genes are TRBV20-1 and TRBJ2-7, with 13 bases matching TRBD2. V gave up 8 bases and J gave up 2 bases; unmatched junction bases: 6. The germline gives CDR1 DFQATT, CDR2 SNEGSKA (reference sequence). The CDR3 loop spans 14 amino acids. As DNA, the CDR3 is TGCAGTACACTAGCGGGAGGGCCTCCCTACGAGCAGTACTTC. Residues: CSTLAGGPPYEQYF.

About this clonotype: One end of the junction fails to match germline, which may point to a read error. The chain joins TRBV29-1 to TRBJ1-1, with a possible D match to TRBD1 (6 bases). This CDR3 has 13 amino acids. Germline lookup yields CDR1 SQVTM and CDR2 ANQGSEA. The CDR3 reads CSVERGEGTEALF. In DNA form, the CDR3 reads TGCAGCGTTGAGAGGGGGGAGGGGACTGAAGCTCTCTTT.

CDR3 DNA sequence: TGTGCCAGCAGTCCAGACCTGGGGGTTATATATGGCTACACCTTC. Translation gives CASSPDLGVIYGYTF. The chain uses TRBV25-1 and TRBJ1-2; tentative D call: TRBD1 (5 bases). CDR3 length equals 15 residues. Trimming shortened V by 5 bases and J by 5 bases, and 18 bases separated the two germline ends. Per germline, CDR1 MGHDK and CDR2 SYGVNS.